The clone carrying this T cell receptor (beta chain) has more than one count but fewer than ten. Antigen specificity is unknown. Assay used: immunoSEQ multiplex PCR; TCRdb lists only in-frame clones, some missing. Counted here are approximately 11,000 clones, 90% to 95% occurring once; the ten biggest clones make up approximately 1.8%. These data belong to a study of chemoradiotherapy in HPV16-positive cancers. Study findings and constraints: Candidate HPV-specific clones and E7-related TCR motifs grew in tumor during treatment.

V lost 5 bases, J lost 0 bases, and 8 bases lay in between. Germline V gene lookup returns CDR1 SGHRS and CDR2 YFSETQ. There are 14 residues in the CDR3. This sample comprised blood, obtained from a patient who underwent chemoradiotherapy. This receptor was taken from a human donor with HPV-associated anogenital cancer. V usage is TRBV5-1 and J usage is TRBJ2-2, with D unresolved. CDR3 sequence reads: CASRSLSNTGELFF. The CDR3 DNA follows: TGCGCCAGCAGGTCCCTATCGAACACCGGGGAGCTGTTTTTT. Complete variable domain (other parts from reference TRBV5-1 and TRBJ2-2): KAGVTQTPRYLIKTRGQQVTLSCSPISGHRSVSWYQQTPGQGLQFLFEYFSETQRNKGNFPGRFSGRQFSNSRSEMNVSTLELGDSALYLCASRSLSNTGELFFGEGSRLTVL.